This T cell receptor (beta chain) was recorded in a study of T cells in localized non-small cell lung cancer. Study-wide points: Without multi-region sequencing, intratumor heterogeneity could not be excluded. The study found T cell clonality highest in uninvolved adjacent lung, above tumor. When the top 100 tumor clones were examined, a median approximately 59 of them also appeared in the adjacent lung, which was paired and uninvolved. Longer survival (overall) was linked to higher T cell density in blood.

Sequencing used immunoSEQ multiplex PCR; TCRdb keeps in-frame clones, though not all of them. Of tens of thousands of clones in the sample, 88% are singletons; the top ten hold more than 20%. As to this clone: Its antigen is unknown.

This TCR came from a woman aged 35 to 70 with stage I squamous cell lung carcinoma. The sequencing used peripheral blood, collected before any cancer treatment.

In DNA, the CDR3 is TGTGCCAGCAGTCTACAGGGGGCTAAGAACACTGAAGCTTTCTTT. Protein: CASSLQGAKNTEAFF. The rearrangement links TRBV6-5 to TRBJ1-1; 9 positions agree with TRBD1. Germline assignment: CDR1 MNHEY and CDR2 SVGAGI. This CDR3 is built from 15 residues. The V segment lost 5 bases and the J segment 1 base; nucleotides outside the gene matches: 5.